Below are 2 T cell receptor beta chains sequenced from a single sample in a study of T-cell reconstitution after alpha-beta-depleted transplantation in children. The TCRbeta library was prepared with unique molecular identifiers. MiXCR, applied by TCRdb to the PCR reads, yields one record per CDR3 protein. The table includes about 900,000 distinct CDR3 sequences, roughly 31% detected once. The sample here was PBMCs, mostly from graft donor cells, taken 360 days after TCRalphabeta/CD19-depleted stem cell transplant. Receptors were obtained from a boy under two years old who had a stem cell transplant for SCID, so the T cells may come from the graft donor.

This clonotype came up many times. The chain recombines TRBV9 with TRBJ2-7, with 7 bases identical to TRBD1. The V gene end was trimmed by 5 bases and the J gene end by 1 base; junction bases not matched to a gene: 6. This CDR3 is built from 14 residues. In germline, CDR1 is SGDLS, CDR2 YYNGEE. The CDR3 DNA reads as TGTGCCAGCAGTTACAGGACAGGATCCTACGAGCAGTACTTC. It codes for CASSYRTGSYEQYF.

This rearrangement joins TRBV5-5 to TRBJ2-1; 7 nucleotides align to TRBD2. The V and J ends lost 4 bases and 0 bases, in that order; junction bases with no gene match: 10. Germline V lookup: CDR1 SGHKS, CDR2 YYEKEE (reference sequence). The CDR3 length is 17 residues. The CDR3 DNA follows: TGTGCCAGCAGCATGCACCCTGGGACTACCTCCTACAATGAGCAGTTCTTC. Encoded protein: CASSMHPGTTSYNEQFF.